This T cell receptor (beta chain) was documented in a study of Graves' ophthalmopathy and Graves' hyperthyroidism. Overall study: Before any treatment was given, at initial diagnosis, peripheral blood was collected.

Diagnoses were established from clinical symptoms, serum thyroxine, TRAb, thyroid ultrasound and orbital computed tomography. This CDR3 comprises 15 residues. The germline V gene encodes CDR1 MDHEN and CDR2 SYDVKM. V was trimmed by 3 bases and J by 2 bases, leaving 13 bases between them. Findings and limits, study-wide: Clonotypes were expanded in thyroid at above 0.001 frequency, and most also appeared in blood.

This clonotype was seen at least ten times. As yet, its antigen is unknown. For repertoire sequencing, the TCR beta CDR3 regions were amplified from RNA transcripts. Second-round multiplex PCR followed a first-round RT-PCR using HTBI primers. TCRdb re-analysed the multiplex PCR reads in MiXCR, keeping a single row per CDR3 protein. Of about 400,000 distinct CDR3 sequences in the sample, 15% to 20% were seen once. The sequenced sample was peripheral blood. The receptor was isolated from a woman under 30 with Graves' ophthalmopathy. J is TRBJ2-5 and V is TRBV28, with D possibly being TRBD2 (5 bases). The CDR3 protein is CASSFGMVAQETQYF. The CDR3 DNA reads TGTGCCAGCAGTTTCGGTATGGTAGCGCAAGAGACCCAGTACTTC.